These 10 T cell receptor beta chains were all obtained from the same sample, sequenced in a study of cytomegalovirus exposure and HLA in healthy donors. PCR used 60 Vbeta primers and 13 Jbeta primers. Profiled with immunoSEQ multiplex PCR; TCRdb holds only in-frame clones, not every one. The table has under 200,000 clones, 84% seen once. The specimen was PBMCs. These receptors all come from a man aged 30 to 45 in good health and CMV-seronegative.

This clone was counted only a few times. The J gene is TRBJ2-1, the V gene TRBV19, with 7 positions matching TRBD2. V shed 1 base, J shed 11 bases, and the junction held 8 bases outside the gene matches. The CDR3 covers 14 residues. Looked up from germline, CDR1 is LNHDA and CDR2 is SQIVND (reference sequence). CDR3 amino acids: CASSIVVRGSQQFF. CDR3 sequence (DNA): TGTGCCAGTAGTATAGTAGTGCGGGGGAGTCAGCAGTTCTTC.

The chain employs TRBV5-1 and TRBJ2-7, with a possible D match to TRBD1 (6 bases). This CDR3 comprises 13 residues. With 3 bases removed from V and 4 bases from J, the gap between germline ends came to 11 bases. Per the germline V gene, CDR1 is SGHRS and CDR2 is YFSETQ. This CDR3 reads CASSSTQGYEQYF. CDR3 bases: TGCGCCAGCAGCTCGACACAGGGTTACGAGCAGTACTTC. The whole variable domain, filled in from reference TRBV5-1 and TRBJ2-7, reads KAGVTQTPRYLIKTRGQQVTLSCSPISGHRSVSWYQQTPGQGLQFLFEYFSETQRNKGNFPGRFSGRQFSNSRSEMNVSTLELGDSALYLCASSSTQGYEQYFGPGTRLTVT.

This clone was counted a few times. V is TRBV5-4 and J is TRBJ1-5, with D hard to call. Germline CDR1 and CDR2: SGHNT and YYREEE (reference sequence). The V end lost 0 bases, the J end lost 4 bases, and 5 bases lay between the germline ends. This CDR3 spans 13 amino acids. In nucleotides, the CDR3 is TGTGCCAGCAGCTTGGAGCAAAATCAGCCCCAGCATTTT. This encodes CASSLEQNQPQHF. The full variable domain, its missing parts supplied by reference TRBV5-4 and TRBJ1-5, is ETGVTQSPTHLIKTRGQQVTLRCSSQSGHNTVSWYQQALGQGPQFIFQYYREEENGRGNFPPRFSGLQFPNYSSELNVNALELDDSALYLCASSLEQNQPQHFGDGTRLSIL.

The chain joins TRBV11-2 to TRBJ2-5; 11 bases are a match to TRBD2. Germline loops: CDR1 SGHAT, CDR2 FQNNGV. The V segment lost 3 bases and the J segment 5 bases; nucleotides outside the gene matches: 8. The CDR3 is 16 residues long. The CDR3 region is CASSFDLAGGPETQYF. Here the CDR3 DNA reads TGTGCCAGCAGCTTCGATTTAGCGGGGGGGCCGGAGACCCAGTACTTC.

V is TRBV27 and J is TRBJ2-5; D might be TRBD2 (6 bases). CDR1 and CDR2 from the germline V gene are MNHEY and SMNVEV (reference sequence). This CDR3 comprises 15 residues. Trimming removed 4 bases at V and 3 bases at J, with 15 bases between. CDR3 in amino acids: CASSWGGTAKETQYF. The CDR3 DNA sequence: TGTGCCAGCAGTTGGGGTGGGACTGCAAAAGAGACCCAGTACTTC.

This chain links TRBV27 with TRBJ1-5, with D uncertain. The CDR3 runs to 13 residues. Trimming stripped 6 bases from V and 3 bases from J, with 9 bases between. Germline V gives CDR1 MNHEY, CDR2 SMNVEV (reference sequence). CDR3 loop: CASRRFYNQPQHF. The CDR3 DNA reads as TGTGCCAGCAGGAGATTCTACAATCAGCCCCAGCATTTT.

The J gene is TRBJ2-3, the V gene TRBV10-3; 8 nucleotides align to TRBD1. The germline gives CDR1 ENHRY, CDR2 SYGVKD. After removal of 10 bases from V and 2 bases from J, the junction contained 8 bases not matched to a gene. This CDR3 contains 14 residues. CDR3 loop: CASKRQGSTDTQYF. In DNA form, the CDR3 reads TGTGCCAGTAAGCGACAGGGGTCCACAGATACGCAGTATTTT.

As DNA, the CDR3 is TGTGCCAGCAGCTTTAGGATTAGCGGGAGTGTCGATGAGCAGTTCTTC. The encoded protein is CASSFRISGSVDEQFF. The chain joins TRBV7-9 to TRBJ2-1, with 9 bases aligning to TRBD2. The CDR3 loop spans 16 amino acids. V trimming: 3 bases; J trimming: 8 bases; junction bases outside the gene matches: 11. CDR1 SEHNR and CDR2 FQNEAQ come from the germline V gene (reference sequence).

The chain couples TRBV7-9 to TRBJ2-2; D is ambiguous. With 11 bases removed from V and 0 bases from J, the gap between germline ends came to 10 bases. The V gene's germline CDR1 is SEHNR and CDR2 FQNEAQ (reference sequence). This CDR3 has 13 residues. The CDR3 DNA reads as TGTGCCCATCCGCAGGCGAACACCGGGGAGCTGTTTTTT. This sequence encodes CAHPQANTGELFF.

This chain uses TRBV2 with TRBJ2-2; tentatively, D is TRBD2 (6 bases). Germline V CDR1 and CDR2: SNHLY, FYNNEI. Trimming shortened V by 2 bases and J by 3 bases, and 16 bases separated the two germline ends. The CDR3 length is 17 residues. The CDR3 sequence: CASSEPVGRDDTGELFF. Written as DNA, the CDR3 is TGTGCCAGCAGTGAACCTGTGGGGCGGGACGACACCGGGGAGCTGTTTTTT.